The next 23 T cell receptor beta chains were all read from a single sample in a study of T-cell reconstitution after alpha-beta-depleted transplantation in children. The library targeted TCRbeta and was prepared with unique molecular identifiers. TCRdb reprocessed the PCR reads with MiXCR, giving one entry per CDR3 protein. The top ten clones hold about 2.8% of a sample with about 240,000 distinct CDR3 sequences, roughly a quarter of them seen once. Material: PBMCs, obtained before TCRalphabeta/CD19-depleted stem cell transplant. Receptors were obtained from a girl under 10 years old with Fanconi anemia, due to receive a stem cell transplant.

The chain recombines TRBV30 with TRBJ2-1; 8 bases line up with TRBD2. From germline, CDR1 is GTSNPN and CDR2 SVGIG (reference sequence). The CDR3 consists of 17 residues. V lost 3 bases to trimming and J lost 4 bases; unmatched junction nucleotides: 14. The CDR3 DNA sequence: TGTGCCTGGAGGCATTCGGGGAGCGGGGGCCATTACAATGAGCAGTTCTTC. Translated, it gives CAWRHSGSGGHYNEQFF. The full variable domain, rest sourced from reference TRBV30 and TRBJ2-1, is SQTIHQWPATLVQPVGSPLSLECTVEGTSNPNLYWYRQAAGRGLQLLFYSVGIGQISSEVPQNLSASRPQDRQFILSSKKLLLSDSGFYLCAWRHSGSGGHYNEQFFGPGTRLTVL.

This clonotype has ten or more counts. The rearrangement joins TRBV12-3 or TRBV12-4 to TRBJ2-2; TRBD2 agrees at 7 bases. This CDR3 has 18 residues. V was pared by 4 bases and J by 2 bases, with 13 bases of the junction left unmatched. The CDR3 is CASSSLGLAVFNTGELFF. CDR3 nucleotide sequence: TGTGCCAGCAGTTCCCTCGGGCTAGCGGTATTTAACACCGGGGAGCTGTTTTTT.

This chain connects TRBV10-3 to TRBJ2-7, with D uncertain. Germline loops: CDR1 ENHRY, CDR2 SYGVKD. The CDR3 spans 14 residues. The V and J ends lost 2 bases and 1 base respectively, with 9 bases between them. CDR3 protein: CAISELGTSYEQYF. In DNA, the CDR3 is TGTGCCATCAGTGAGCTAGGAACTTCCTACGAGCAGTACTTC.

This clonotype appeared many times. The chain recombines TRBV4-2 with TRBJ2-3, with 14 bases that match TRBD2. The CDR3 has 16 residues. V lost 0 bases to trimming and J lost 5 bases; unmatched junction nucleotides: 1. Germline CDR1 and CDR2: LGHNA and YNFKEQ. CDR3 amino acids: CASSQDGTSGRDTQYF. The CDR3 DNA reads as TGTGCCAGCAGCCAAGATGGGACTAGCGGGAGAGATACGCAGTATTTT.

The sample holds many counts of this clonotype. The chain has TRBV20-1 and TRBJ2-2, with D perhaps matching TRBD2 (6 bases). The CDR3 runs to 14 residues. Germline CDR1 reads DFQATT; CDR2 reads SNEGSKA (reference sequence). Deletions cut 2 bases from V and 5 bases from J, with 12 bases between. CDR3 coding DNA: TGCAGTGCTAGAAGGAATGGGGGGACCGGGGAGCTGTTTTTT. Residues: CSARRNGGTGELFF.

The chain has TRBV10-1 and TRBJ2-5, with 13 bases aligning to TRBD2. The CDR3 is made up of 16 amino acids. Germline V gives CDR1 WNHNN, CDR2 SYGVQD (reference sequence). V shed 4 bases and J 4 bases; nucleotides not matched to a gene: 6. The CDR3 sequence is CASSGRLAGGRETQYF. For the CDR3, the DNA is TGCGCCAGCAGTGGACGACTAGCGGGAGGAAGAGAGACCCAGTACTTC.

Only a few counts were recorded for this clonotype. The J gene is TRBJ2-3, the V gene TRBV6-5, with TRBD2 identical over 9 bases. The CDR3 covers 16 residues. Germline loops: CDR1 MNHEY, CDR2 SVGAGI. The ends lost 2 bases at V and 5 bases at J; junction bases unmatched: 8. CDR3 nucleotide sequence: TGTGCCAGCAGTTACGTCTCTAGCGGGGTGGGAGATACGCAGTATTTT. Translation: CASSYVSSGVGDTQYF.

This chain connects TRBV29-1 to TRBJ2-7; TRBD1 matches at 7 bases. This CDR3 contains 13 residues. Germline CDR1 and CDR2: SQVTM and ANQGSEA. J lost 6 bases, V lost 7 bases, and 12 bases had no gene match. The DNA for the CDR3 is TGCAGCGCCTCCTCTTATAACAGGGGCGAGCAGTACTTC. Translating gives CSASSYNRGEQYF.

V gene TRBV20-1 combines with J gene TRBJ2-1, with D possibly being TRBD2 (5 bases). The germline V and J ends were trimmed by 7 bases and 4 bases, with 11 bases remaining between them. The length of the CDR3 is 12 residues. CDR1 is DFQATT, CDR2 SNEGSKA, per germline (reference sequence). In DNA, the CDR3 is TGCAGTGTCGCGGGCCCGTACAATGAGCAGTTCTTC. Amino acids: CSVAGPYNEQFF.

This clonotype was picked up many times. Here the CDR3 DNA reads TGCAGTGCTACAGAACCGGGACTAGCGGGAGGACTTTTGGATGAGCAGTTCTTC. Translation: CSATEPGLAGGLLDEQFF. This chain joins TRBV20-1 and TRBJ2-1; 15 bases fit TRBD2. The germline V gene has CDR1 DFQATT and CDR2 SNEGSKA (reference sequence). There are 18 residues in the CDR3. The V segment lost 4 bases and the J segment 8 bases; nucleotides outside the gene matches: 15.

This chain uses TRBV7-3 with TRBJ2-2; 9 nucleotides line up with TRBD2. CDR3 length: 15 amino acids. The V gene's germline CDR1 is SGHTA and CDR2 FQGTGA. The ends lost 3 bases at V and 5 bases at J; junction bases unmatched: 4. CDR3 DNA: TGTGCCAGCAGCTTTAGCGGGAGAGGGACCGGGGAGCTGTTTTTT. Encoded protein: CASSFSGRGTGELFF.

This chain uses TRBV21-1 with TRBJ2-1. TRBV21-1 is designated a pseudogene. This CDR3 has 10 residues. For the CDR3, the DNA is TGTGCCAACCTCTACAATGAGCAGTTCTTC. Translating it yields CANLYNEQFF.

This clonotype has at least ten counts. CDR3 amino acids: CASSYRTGRADTQYF. The CDR3 DNA reads as TGTGCCAGCAGTTACCGGACAGGGAGGGCAGATACGCAGTATTTT. This chain joins TRBV6-5 and TRBJ2-3; D might be TRBD1 (8 bases). The CDR3 loop spans 15 amino acids. V was cut by 2 bases and J by 4 bases, with 13 bases left in between. The germline V gene has CDR1 MNHEY and CDR2 SVGAGI.

The J gene is TRBJ2-1, the V gene TRBV18, with 7 bases aligning to TRBD2. The CDR3 length is 16 residues. V gave up 0 bases and J gave up 4 bases; unmatched junction bases: 6. Per the germline V gene, CDR1 is KGHSH and CDR2 is LQKENI. CDR3 coding DNA: TGTGCCAGCTCACCACCCGGGCGGGGGTGGTACAATGAGCAGTTCTTC. Encoded protein: CASSPPGRGWYNEQFF. The full variable domain, with the rest looked up from reference TRBV18 and TRBJ2-1, is NAGVMQNPRHLVRRRGQEARLRCSPMKGHSHVYWYRQLPEEGLKFMVYLQKENIIDESGMPKERFSAEFPKEGPSILRIQQVVRGDSAAYFCASSPPGRGWYNEQFFGPGTRLTVL.

The chain carries TRBV7-6 and TRBJ1-1; D call uncertain. CDR1 and CDR2 from the germline V gene are SGHVS and FNYEAQ. Trimming left V 5 bases short and J 6 bases short, with 13 bases between. CDR3 length equals 13 residues. Written as DNA, the CDR3 is TGTGCCAGCAGCCTGGTAGGCGCCTCTGAAGCTTTCTTT. Translation gives CASSLVGASEAFF.

This clonotype was seen many times. The chain employs TRBV27 and TRBJ2-1, with 9 bases identical to TRBD2. Germline loops: CDR1 MNHEY, CDR2 SMNVEV (reference sequence). V lost 5 bases and J lost 7; bases outside the gene matches: 3. The CDR3 loop spans 13 amino acids. Here the CDR3 DNA reads TGTGCCAGCAGTCTAGCGGGAAGGAATGAGCAGTTCTTC. This codes for CASSLAGRNEQFF.

This clonotype came up many times. The chain uses TRBV12-3 or TRBV12-4 and TRBJ2-2; 7 bases line up with TRBD2. V gave up 6 bases and J gave up 0 bases; unmatched junction bases: 4. This CDR3 comprises 15 residues. In nucleotides, the CDR3 is TGTGCCAGCAGGGAACTAGCGCCGAACACCGGGGAGCTGTTTTTT. Protein product: CASRELAPNTGELFF.

In its sample, this clonotype was seen many times. V usage is TRBV4-1 and J usage is TRBJ2-7, with 12 positions matching TRBD2. Trimming took 1 base from V and 4 from J; bases not matched to a gene: 2. CDR3 length equals 15 residues. Germline V gives CDR1 MGHRA, CDR2 YSYEKL. The CDR3 bases are TGCGCCAGCAGCCAAGTGGGACTAGCGGGTTACGAGCAGTACTTC. It translates to CASSQVGLAGYEQYF.

The CDR3 DNA sequence: TGTGCCAGCAGTGACCCCAACAGTGCGGATGCCTACAATGAGCAGTTCTTC. It specifies CASSDPNSADAYNEQFF. This chain connects TRBV25-1 to TRBJ2-1; unclear D gene. Trimming left V 3 bases short and J 2 bases short, with 17 bases between. The length of the CDR3 is 17 residues. Germline loops: CDR1 MGHDK, CDR2 SYGVNS.

This clonotype has only a few counts. The chain combines TRBV5-1 with TRBJ2-3, with a possible D match to TRBD2 (7 bases). V lost 6 bases and J lost 2, with 19 bases in between. CDR3 size: 16 residues. CDR1 and CDR2 from the germline V gene are SGHRS and YFSETQ. The CDR3 coding sequence is TGCGCCAGCAAACCGGGGAGGGGGAGTCTCACAGATACGCAGTATTTT. As protein: CASKPGRGSLTDTQYF. The variable domain in full, with the rest retrieved from reference TRBV5-1 and TRBJ2-3, is KAGVTQTPRYLIKTRGQQVTLSCSPISGHRSVSWYQQTPGQGLQFLFEYFSETQRNKGNFPGRFSGRQFSNSRSEMNVSTLELGDSALYLCASKPGRGSLTDTQYFGPGTRLTVL.

The gene calls are TRBV29-1 and TRBJ2-3, with 8 bases matching TRBD2. Germline V CDR1 and CDR2: SQVTM, ANQGSEA. This CDR3 spans 17 amino acids. With V trimmed by 3 bases and J by 1 base, 12 bases remained unmatched. CDR3 sequence reads: CSVDNAFWRGGTDTQYF. CDR3 in DNA: TGCAGCGTTGACAATGCTTTTTGGCGGGGGGGCACAGATACGCAGTATTTT.

This clonotype was seen ten or more times. The J gene is TRBJ2-1, the V gene TRBV9; maybe TRBD2 (5 bases). The V gene lost 0 bases and the J gene lost 3 bases, with 13 bases spanning the gap. Germline V gives CDR1 SGDLS, CDR2 YYNGEE. The CDR3 runs 16 residues. CDR3 sequence: CASSVDGAAYYNEQFF. CDR3 nucleotide sequence: TGTGCCAGCAGCGTAGATGGAGCGGCCTACTACAATGAGCAGTTCTTC.

There are many counts of this clonotype. The gene calls are TRBV7-2 and TRBJ2-7; D call uncertain. Deletions cut 3 bases from V and 0 bases from J, with 12 bases between. Per germline, CDR1 SGHTA and CDR2 FQGNSA. This CDR3 has 15 amino acids. This chain's CDR3 is CASSFHYGSSYEQYF. As DNA, the CDR3 is TGTGCCAGCAGCTTTCACTACGGCAGCTCCTACGAGCAGTACTTC.